This T cell receptor beta chain stems from a study of T-cell reconstitution after alpha-beta-depleted transplantation in children (dated by TCRdb to 2016 to 2017). Looking at the study overall: Using TCR repertoire profiling, the study followed T-cell immune reconstitution in a quantitative way in children after TCRalphabeta/CD19-depleted allogeneic hematopoietic cell transplantation. Overall results and qualifications from the work: In some patients, high TCRbeta diversity at day 60 was attributed to recipient T cells and intrathymic progenitors that had survived conditioning. The apparently early alphabetaT-cell count recovery about two months after transplant was reportedly dependent on only several hundred rapidly expanded clones derived from non-depleted graft cells. Over subsequent months, a decline in hyperexpanded clone frequencies was noted, and after one year, T-cell counts and TCRbeta diversity were mostly ascribed to newly produced T cells.

A note on this clonotype: Its antigen target is currently unknown. A much larger clone lies a single base off, so this may be a read error.

V is pared back by 1 base and J by 6 bases, with 17 bases lying between the germline termini. CDR1 and CDR2 (SGHRS, YFSETQ) derive from the germline V gene. The CDR3 goes from the cysteine to the phenylalanine over 16 residues. The kept DNA is CDR3 alone, 48 bases in frame from the first base. The library came from PCR. This sample was sequenced with an Illumina HiSeq 2500. TCR libraries were prepared with molecular barcoding, using unique molecular identifiers to normalize TCRbeta repertoire quantification. The public reads were quality trimmed at Q25 with fastp and then assembled into clones with MiXCR by TCRdb, keeping productive beta chains. Entries are consolidated by CDR3 protein sequence, retaining the most common genes and DNA. For this sample the table gives 250,000 or so distinct CDR3 sequences, of which approximately 8.9% were detected only once. The ten biggest clones cover roughly 6% of the sample.

The treatment or condition label corresponds to: allogeneic hematopoietic cell transplantation with graft depleted of TCRalphabeta T cells and CD19 B cells. The children who served as transplant recipients had been given grafts of TCRalphabeta/CD19-depleted allogeneic hematopoietic cells. Recombination joined TRBV5-1 with TRBJ2-1, with the D call perhaps TRBD1 or TRBD2, as 7 bases match in each case. The clonotype comes from a male patient younger than 18 who had a stem cell transplant for acute lymphoblastic leukemia, so the T cells may come from the graft donor. Source: PBMCs, mostly from graft donor cells, taken 180 days after TCRalphabeta/CD19-depleted stem cell transplant. The CDR3 region: CASSLRPGGGINEQFF. The DNA sequence is TGCGCCAGCAGCTTGCGTCCAGGGGGAGGGATCAATGAGCAGTTCTTC.